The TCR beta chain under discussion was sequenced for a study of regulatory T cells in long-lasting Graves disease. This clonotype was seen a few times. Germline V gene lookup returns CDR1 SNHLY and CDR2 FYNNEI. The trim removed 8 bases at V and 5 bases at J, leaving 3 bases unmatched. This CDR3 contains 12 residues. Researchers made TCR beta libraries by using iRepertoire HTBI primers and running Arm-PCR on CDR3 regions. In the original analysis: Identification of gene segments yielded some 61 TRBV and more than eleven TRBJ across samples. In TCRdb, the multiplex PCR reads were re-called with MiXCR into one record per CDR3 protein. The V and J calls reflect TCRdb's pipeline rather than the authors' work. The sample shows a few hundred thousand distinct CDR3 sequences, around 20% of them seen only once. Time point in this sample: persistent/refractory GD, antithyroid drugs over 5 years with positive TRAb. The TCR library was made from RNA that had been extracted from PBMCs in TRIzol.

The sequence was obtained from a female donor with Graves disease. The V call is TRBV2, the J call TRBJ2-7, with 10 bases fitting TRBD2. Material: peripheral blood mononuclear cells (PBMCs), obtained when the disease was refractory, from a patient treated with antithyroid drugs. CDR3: CASLAGDNEQYF. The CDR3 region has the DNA TGTGCCAGCCTAGCGGGAGATAACGAGCAGTACTTC. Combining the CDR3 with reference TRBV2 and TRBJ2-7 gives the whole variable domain EPEVTQTPSHQVTQMGQEVILRCVPISNHLYFYWYRQILGQKVEFLVSFYNNEISEKSEIFDDQFSVERPDGSNFTLKIRSTKLEDSAMYFCASLAGDNEQYFGPGTRLTVT.